This T cell receptor (beta chain) was retrieved from a study of response to subunit inactivated influenza vaccine. Study-wide findings and caveats: There was a suggestion from the authors that each seasonal influenza vaccination recruits few new T cells.

TCRdb processed the RT-PCR reads anew with MiXCR; each CDR3 protein has one entry. The sample contains approximately 520,000 distinct CDR3 sequences, 16% of which appear only once. V gave up 0 bases and J gave up 5 bases, with 9 bases separating them. CDR1 is SGHRS and CDR2 is YFSETQ in the germline V gene. The CDR3 has 14 amino acids. In its sample, this clonotype was seen many times. The target antigen is unknown. The origin of this receptor is a man aged 50-75 years who received an inactivated influenza vaccine. The sample consisted of CD4+ T cells sorted from PBMCs, taken around 2 years after vaccination. This chain connects TRBV5-1 to TRBJ2-1; D remains ambiguous. CDR3 protein: CASSLELRDNEQFF. CDR3 nucleotide sequence: TGCGCCAGCAGCTTGGAATTAAGAGACAATGAGCAGTTCTTC.